These 32 T cell receptor beta chains were all obtained from the same sample, sequenced in a study of blood T cell repertoires in COVID-19. TCRdb keeps only in-frame clones here, not all; method: immunoSEQ multiplex PCR. Among tens of thousands of clones listed, less than 85% were seen once. What was sequenced was peripheral blood. These receptor sequences come from a human donor in a cohort sampled during active COVID-19.

This chain links TRBV6-5 with TRBJ2-7; 7 positions agree with TRBD1. The CDR3 covers 14 residues. Per the germline V gene, CDR1 is MNHEY and CDR2 is SVGAGI. J lost 3 bases, V lost 5 bases, and 7 bases had no gene match. The CDR3 bases are TGTGCCAGCAGTATAGACAGGGCTGGCTACGAGCAGTACTTC. It specifies CASSIDRAGYEQYF.

This clone was detected only a few times. V usage is TRBV9 and J usage is TRBJ1-1; D might be TRBD1 (6 bases). Trimming took off 1 base at V and 1 base at J, with 8 bases between the two ends. Looked up from germline, CDR1 is SGDLS and CDR2 is YYNGEE. The CDR3 extends over 14 amino acids. CDR3 region: CASSVRDKNTEAFF. CDR3 nucleotides: TGTGCCAGCAGCGTAAGGGACAAGAACACTGAAGCTTTCTTT.

V is TRBV6-5 and J is TRBJ2-7; a weak D match, TRBD2 (7 bases). V was cut by 7 bases and J by 9 bases, with 19 bases left in between. Germline CDR1 and CDR2: MNHEY and SVGAGI. The CDR3 is made up of 13 amino acids. The CDR3 sequence is CASNRARGAPQYF. In DNA, the CDR3 is TGTGCCAGCAACCGAGCCCGGGGGGCCCCGCAGTACTTC.

The genes are TRBV11-2 and TRBJ1-1; D is unclear. CDR1 is SGHAT, CDR2 FQNNGV, per germline. The CDR3 contains 16 residues. Trimming took 5 bases from V and 0 from J, leaving 16 bases between them. CDR3 sequence reads: CASSGRSGYMNTEAFF. The CDR3 DNA is TGTGCCAGCAGCGGACGTTCGGGGTATATGAACACTGAAGCTTTCTTT.

This chain uses TRBV7-8 with TRBJ1-1; possible D gene TRBD1, 6 bases. V was pared by 5 bases and J by 3 bases, with 10 bases between. Germline-derived CDR1 and CDR2 are SGHVS and FQNEAQ. The CDR3 has 13 residues. CDR3 in amino acids: CASSPRTDTEAFF. The CDR3 nucleotides read TGTGCCAGCAGCCCCCGGACAGACACTGAAGCTTTCTTT.

This chain joins TRBV5-1 and TRBJ1-1; a weak D match, TRBD1 (5 bases). V lost 0 bases to trimming and J lost 4 bases, with 10 bases between them. The CDR3 totals 14 residues. Germline V lookup: CDR1 SGHRS, CDR2 YFSETQ. The CDR3 coding sequence is TGCGCCAGCAGCTTGGGCAGGGTAGGCACTGAAGCTTTCTTT. The encoded protein is CASSLGRVGTEAFF.

This clone was recorded a few times. The V and J genes are TRBV6-1 and TRBJ2-2; 10 nucleotides align to TRBD2. J lost 4 bases, V lost 2 bases, and 4 bases had no gene match. The CDR3 is 16 amino acids. The germline V gene has CDR1 MNHNS and CDR2 SASEGT. The CDR3: CASSETSGVRTGELFF. For the CDR3, the DNA is TGTGCCAGCAGTGAAACTAGCGGGGTGCGCACCGGGGAGCTGTTTTTT.

The chain carries TRBV7-2 and TRBJ2-5; TRBD1 agrees at 7 bases. V was pared by 5 bases and J by 5 bases, with 11 bases of the junction left unmatched. Germline values: CDR1 SGHTA, CDR2 FQGNSA. This CDR3 comprises 15 residues. CDR3 DNA sequence: TGTGCCAGCAGCCTCGGACAGGTCCTGAGGGAGACCCAGTACTTC. It is translated as CASSLGQVLRETQYF.

The genes are TRBV2 and TRBJ1-6; D not resolved. Trimming stripped 6 bases from V and 6 bases from J, with 9 bases between. Germline V gene lookup returns CDR1 SNHLY and CDR2 FYNNEI. The CDR3 consists of 13 residues. The CDR3 reads CASRSLSNSPLHF. The CDR3 DNA is TGTGCCAGCAGGTCCCTATCTAATTCACCCCTCCACTTT.

The V call is TRBV2, the J call TRBJ2-7; 10 bases are a match to TRBD1. The CDR3 loop spans 17 amino acids. Looked up from germline, CDR1 is SNHLY and CDR2 is FYNNEI. The ends lost 6 bases at V and 2 bases at J; junction bases unmatched: 13. The CDR3 bases are TGTGCCAGCAGGGACGAACCGACAGGGGGCGCCGCCTACGAGCAGTACTTC. Translation: CASRDEPTGGAAYEQYF.

This clone was detected only once. V is TRBV27 and J is TRBJ1-3; D unresolved. This CDR3 spans 14 amino acids. Germline-derived CDR1 and CDR2 are MNHEY and SMNVEV (reference sequence). Trimming shortened V by 7 bases and J by 0 bases, and 10 bases separated the two germline ends. The CDR3 here is CASTSPGSGNTIYF. The DNA of the CDR3 is TGTGCCAGCACATCCCCAGGCTCTGGAAACACCATATATTTT.

The chain couples TRBV28 to TRBJ1-1; TRBD1 agrees at 7 bases. Looked up from germline, CDR1 is MDHEN and CDR2 is SYDVKM. The CDR3 spans 17 residues. The V gene end was trimmed by 7 bases and the J gene end by 3 bases; junction bases not matched to a gene: 17. The CDR3 region is CASTSIGQAQGYTEAFF. CDR3 nucleotides: TGTGCCAGCACCTCCATCGGACAGGCTCAAGGGTACACTGAAGCTTTCTTT.

The rearrangement joins TRBV1 to TRBJ2-7; the table names TRBD1, a call not compared with the DNA. TRBV1 is labeled a pseudogene. The CDR3 is made up of 17 amino acids. The DNA for the CDR3 is TGCACCAGCAGCCAAGATCAGGTCTGTTACCCCTCCTACGAGCAGTACTTC. Translating it yields CTSSQDQVCYPSYEQYF.

The chain uses TRBV11-1 and TRBJ1-2, with a tentative D call TRBD1 (6 bases). In germline, CDR1 is SGHAT, CDR2 FQDESV (reference sequence). The CDR3 loop spans 15 amino acids. The V gene lost 5 bases and the J gene lost 8 bases, with 21 bases spanning the gap. The CDR3 bases are TGTGCCAGCAGCGACCTCGGACAGCCCCACTCAGGCTACACCTTC. Its translation: CASSDLGQPHSGYTF.

This CDR3 is CASRTGGTDTQYF. The DNA for the CDR3 is TGTGCCAGCAGGACAGGAGGCACAGATACGCAGTATTTT. The genes are TRBV19 and TRBJ2-3; 7 bases fit TRBD1. The germline gives CDR1 LNHDA, CDR2 SQIVND (reference sequence). With 9 bases clipped from V and 1 base from J, the junction kept 4 bases outside the gene matches. The CDR3 length is 13 residues.

By frequency in the sample, this clone is medium-sized. V is TRBV7-6 and J is TRBJ1-2, with TRBD1 matching over 9 bases. After removal of 1 base from V and 6 bases from J, the junction contained 6 bases not matched to a gene. This CDR3 comprises 15 residues. Germline-derived CDR1 and CDR2 are SGHVS and FNYEAQ. CDR3 in DNA: TGTGCCAGCAGCTTAGAGGAGACAGGGGGAGATGGCTACACCTTC. It translates to CASSLEETGGDGYTF.

The chain recombines TRBV7-9 with TRBJ1-4; possible D gene TRBD1, 5 bases. V gave up 2 bases and J gave up 7 bases, with 11 bases separating them. Germline V gene lookup returns CDR1 SEHNR and CDR2 FQNEAQ (reference sequence). The CDR3 is 14 residues long. Written as DNA, the CDR3 is TGTGCCAGCAGCTTAAGCGGGGCGACTGAAAAACTGTTTTTT. Encoded protein: CASSLSGATEKLFF.

This chain joins TRBV3-1 (or the pseudogene TRBV3-2) and TRBJ2-7; a possible D gene is TRBD1 (6 bases). This CDR3 contains 13 residues. With 3 bases removed from V and 7 bases from J, the gap between germline ends came to 13 bases. Germline-derived CDR1 and CDR2 are LGHDT and YNNKEL (reference sequence). In nucleotides, the CDR3 is TGTGCCAGCAGCCAGGGACAATTAGGAGAGCAGTACTTC. Translated: CASSQGQLGEQYF.

This sequence joins TRBV12-5 and TRBJ1-2; D may be TRBD1 (6 bases). Germline CDR1 LGHNT, CDR2 FRNRAP. Between the trimmed V and J ends, which lost 0 bases and 3 bases, there was a span of 29 bases. The length of the CDR3 is 21 residues. CDR3: CASGLVRGRGGLAQGDYGYTF. Written as DNA, the CDR3 is TGTGCTAGTGGTTTGGTACGGGGCAGGGGAGGGTTGGCCCAAGGGGACTATGGCTACACCTTC.

This chain connects TRBV5-4 to TRBJ1-1; D unresolved. Trimming stripped 3 bases from V and 2 bases from J, with 14 bases between. This CDR3 is built from 15 residues. The germline V gene encodes CDR1 SGHNT and CDR2 YYREEE (reference sequence). In nucleotides, the CDR3 is TGTGCCAGCAGCTCGGGTCCGGGTCAAAACACTGAAGCTTTCTTT. Translating gives CASSSGPGQNTEAFF.

This clone was detected a few times. This chain's CDR3 is CASSQFGRLTDTQYF. CDR3 coding DNA: TGCGCCAGCAGCCAGTTTGGGAGGTTAACAGATACGCAGTATTTT. The rearrangement links TRBV4-1 to TRBJ2-3; TRBD2 might be the D (6 bases). CDR3 length: 15 amino acids. The V gene lost 3 bases and the J gene lost 3 bases, with 13 bases spanning the gap. Germline CDR1 is MGHRA and CDR2 is YSYEKL.

Only a few counts were recorded for this clone. The rearrangement links TRBV10-3 to TRBJ1-1; possible D gene TRBD1, 5 bases. This CDR3 is built from 13 residues. V lost 2 bases and J 4 bases, leaving 8 bases between the germline ends. The germline gives CDR1 ENHRY, CDR2 SYGVKD. The CDR3 DNA reads TGTGCCATCAGTGAGGGGGGGGGCACTGAAGCTTTCTTT. Its translation is CAISEGGGTEAFF.

The chain links TRBV27 to TRBJ2-5; the D gene is possibly TRBD1 (5 bases). The V and J ends lost 0 bases and 0 bases respectively, with 8 bases between them. The CDR3 length is 15 residues. The germline V gene has CDR1 MNHEY and CDR2 SMNVEV (reference sequence). CDR3: CASSLSPGNQETQYF. The CDR3 DNA is TGTGCCAGCAGTTTATCACCAGGGAACCAAGAGACCCAGTACTTC.

The chain is built from TRBV4-1 and TRBJ1-1; D gene ambiguous. This CDR3 region has 13 residues. V lost 4 bases to trimming and J lost 5 bases, with 11 bases between them. Germline assignment: CDR1 MGHRA and CDR2 YSYEKL. This CDR3 reads CASSRKTETEAFF. In DNA, the CDR3 is TGCGCCAGCAGCCGAAAAACAGAGACTGAAGCTTTCTTT.

The V gene is TRBV7-3, the J gene TRBJ2-1, with unresolved D. Germline values: CDR1 SGHTA, CDR2 FQGTGA. The V end lost 5 bases, the J end lost 1 base, and 12 bases lay between the germline ends. This CDR3 region has 15 residues. The DNA for the CDR3 is TGTGCCAGCAGCCTAGGCCGTCGGTCCTACAATGAGCAGTTCTTC. Translation gives CASSLGRRSYNEQFF.

The chain uses TRBV28 and TRBJ2-7; D not certain. Germline V gene sequence: CDR1 MDHEN, CDR2 SYDVKM. Trimming left V 6 bases short and J 0 bases short, with 12 bases between. The CDR3 sequence is 14 residues long. CDR3: CASRTRLNSYEQYF. In nucleotides, the CDR3 is TGTGCCAGCAGGACCAGGCTTAACTCCTACGAGCAGTACTTC.

This chain joins TRBV19 and TRBJ1-1; unclear D gene. V shed 5 bases and J shed 0 bases, with 7 bases lying between them. The CDR3 is 13 residues long. Germline assignment: CDR1 LNHDA and CDR2 SQIVND (reference sequence). CDR3 sequence (DNA): TGTGCCAGTAGTCCACGGTTGAACACTGAAGCTTTCTTT. It codes for CASSPRLNTEAFF.

The chain combines TRBV4-3 with TRBJ2-7; D is perhaps TRBD1 (5 bases). This CDR3 spans 15 amino acids. Trimming pared 1 base from V and 5 bases from J, leaving 15 bases between. The germline gives CDR1 LGHNA, CDR2 YSLEER. The CDR3 DNA is TGCGCCAGCAGCCAAGGTTTGGCAGGGAAGAACGAGCAGTACTTC. This encodes CASSQGLAGKNEQYF.

The V gene is TRBV5-1, the J gene TRBJ2-1, with D maybe TRBD2 (6 bases). Looked up from germline, CDR1 is SGHRS and CDR2 is YFSETQ. The CDR3 spans 17 residues. Deletions cut 4 bases from V and 5 bases from J, with 22 bases between. The CDR3 DNA sequence: TGCGCCAGCAGCCCCGAGGGGACTCCATCTCGGGACAATGAGCAGTTCTTC. Its protein is CASSPEGTPSRDNEQFF.

The V call is TRBV19, the J call TRBJ1-6; 8 positions match TRBD1. V lost 6 bases to trimming and J lost 8 bases; unmatched junction nucleotides: 3. The CDR3 contains 13 residues. Germline values: CDR1 LNHDA, CDR2 SQIVND (reference sequence). The CDR3 DNA is TGTGCCAGTAGGGGGACAGGATATTCACCCCTCCACTTT. Translation: CASRGTGYSPLHF.

The chain employs TRBV6-5 and TRBJ1-5; D gene unclear. Germline V gives CDR1 MNHEY, CDR2 SVGAGI. Trimming removed 0 bases at V and 3 bases at J, with 9 bases between. This CDR3 region has 15 residues. CDR3 protein: CASSYSGAVNQPQHF. In nucleotides, the CDR3 is TGTGCCAGCAGTTACTCGGGAGCTGTCAATCAGCCCCAGCATTTT.

The gene calls are TRBV27 and TRBJ1-1; no firm D call. CDR1 and CDR2 (germline): MNHEY, SMNVEV (reference sequence). The CDR3 is made up of 14 amino acids. Trimming pared 0 bases from V and 4 bases from J, leaving 9 bases between. The DNA of the CDR3 is TGTGCCAGCAGTTTATCATGGCGGAGCACTGAAGCTTTCTTT. Translation gives CASSLSWRSTEAFF.